Shown below are 24 T cell receptor beta chains from a single sample sequenced in a study of shared clonotypes between healthy human individuals. The repertoire was sequenced with immunoSEQ multiplex PCR; TCRdb's copy has only in-frame clones and lacks some. The profile shows about 2 million clones, 90% to 95% of them singletons. Sequencing was done on a sample of naive CD4+ T cells sorted from blood. Indicated subset: CD45RA+ positively selected. These receptors all come from a man between 18 and 29 years old in good health.

The chain links TRBV5-4 to TRBJ2-7; 11 nucleotides align to TRBD2. Germline lookup yields CDR1 SGHNT and CDR2 YYREEE (reference sequence). Trimming cost V 4 bases and J 7 bases; bases outside gene matches: 10. This CDR3 is built from 15 residues. The CDR3 bases are TGTGCCAGCAGCCTCAGACTAGCGGGAAAGGAAGAGCAGTACTTC. It encodes CASSLRLAGKEEQYF.

In this sample, this clone turned up once. In nucleotides, the CDR3 is TGTGCCAGCAGCTTAGCGGGCGGGGCCTATGGCTACACCTTC. Translated, it gives CASSLAGGAYGYTF. The chain carries TRBV7-9 and TRBJ1-2; the D gene is possibly TRBD1 (5 bases). With 0 bases removed from V and 4 bases from J, the gap between germline ends came to 9 bases. The CDR3 length is 14 residues. Germline V CDR1 and CDR2: SEHNR, FQNEAQ (reference sequence).

The rearrangement links TRBV7-2 to TRBJ1-2, with TRBD1 matching over 7 bases. V trimming: 5 bases; J trimming: 2 bases; junction bases outside the gene matches: 8. CDR1 and CDR2 from the germline V gene are SGHTA and FQGNSA. CDR3 length equals 15 residues. The DNA for the CDR3 is TGTGCCAGCAGCGTGGGACTACAGGGGAACTATGGCTACACCTTC. Amino acid sequence: CASSVGLQGNYGYTF. Drawing the rest from reference TRBV7-2 and TRBJ1-2, the complete variable domain is GAGVSQSPSNKVTEKGKDVELRCDPISGHTALYWYRQSLGQGLEFLIYFQGNSAPDKSGLPSDRFSAERTGGSVSTLTIQRTQQEDSAVYLCASSVGLQGNYGYTFGSGTRLTVV.

The DNA for the CDR3 is TGTGCCAGCAGCTTGGGGTCAAGGGCGACCTATAATTCACCCCTCCACTTT. This codes for CASSLGSRATYNSPLHF. The J gene is TRBJ1-6, the V gene TRBV5-6; no firm D call. Germline V gene sequence: CDR1 SGHDT, CDR2 YYEEEE. There are 17 residues in the CDR3. Deletions cut 0 bases from V and 2 bases from J, with 12 bases between. The full variable domain, its missing parts supplied by reference TRBV5-6 and TRBJ1-6, is DAGVTQSPTHLIKTRGQQVTLRCSPKSGHDTVSWYQQALGQGPQFIFQYYEEEERQRGNFPDRFSGHQFPNYSSELNVNALLLGDSALYLCASSLGSRATYNSPLHFGNGTRLTVT.

In DNA, the CDR3 is TGTGCCAGCAGCGTAGGACCCCCGGGAGGGAAGGTGAACAACGAGCAGTACTTC. Translating it yields CASSVGPPGGKVNNEQYF. The chain combines TRBV9 with TRBJ2-7; 8 bases are shared with TRBD2. Germline values: CDR1 SGDLS, CDR2 YYNGEE. This CDR3 is built from 18 residues. V was pared by 0 bases and J by 5 bases, with 16 bases of the junction left unmatched.

The V and J genes are TRBV27 and TRBJ2-7; no definite D call. This CDR3 is built from 11 residues. Looked up from germline, CDR1 is MNHEY and CDR2 is SMNVEV (reference sequence). The V end was cut by 10 bases, the J end by 13 bases, with 20 bases between. In nucleotides, the CDR3 is TGTGCCACCAAATCGGACCGCGAGCTATACTTC. Translation gives CATKSDRELYF.

In regard to this clone: This CDR3 is also generated by other DNA sequences in the sample. The V call is TRBV5-1, the J call TRBJ1-2; tentatively, D is TRBD1 (5 bases). Germline V lookup: CDR1 SGHRS, CDR2 YFSETQ. The CDR3 runs to 14 residues. Between the trimmed V and J ends, which lost 4 bases and 5 bases, there was a span of 15 bases. CDR3 sequence reads: CASSPGEGTYGYTF. CDR3 in DNA: TGCGCCAGCAGCCCGGGAGAGGGGACTTATGGCTACACCTTC.

This clone was observed once. CDR3 coding DNA: TGTGCCAGCAGTTTAAAAGGAGATACGCAGTATTTT. This gives the protein CASSLKGDTQYF. The chain recombines TRBV28 with TRBJ2-3, with unresolved D. Deletions cut 2 bases from V and 5 bases from J, with 5 bases between. The CDR3 has 12 amino acids. Germline-derived CDR1 and CDR2 are MDHEN and SYDVKM. Full variable domain (missing parts from reference TRBV28 and TRBJ2-3): DVKVTQSSRYLVKRTGEKVFLECVQDMDHENMFWYRQDPGLGLRLIYFSYDVKMKEKGDIPEGYSVSREKKERFSLILESASTNQTSMYLCASSLKGDTQYFGPGTRLTVL.

The genes are TRBV5-5 and TRBJ2-5; TRBD1 or TRBD2 may be the D gene (5 bases each). Germline lookup yields CDR1 SGHKS and CDR2 YYEKEE (reference sequence). V lost 5 bases, J lost 7 bases, and 15 bases lay in between. CDR3 length: 13 amino acids. CDR3: CASSHDARGTQYF. CDR3 coding DNA: TGTGCCAGCAGTCACGACGCGAGGGGGACCCAGTACTTC.

CDR3 DNA sequence: TGTGCCAGCAGTTCCTCGGGAGGGGGGTCCGGGGAGCTGTTTTTT. Translated, it gives CASSSSGGGSGELFF. The rearrangement links TRBV28 to TRBJ2-2, with TRBD2 matching 8 bases. Germline CDR1 reads MDHEN; CDR2 reads SYDVKM. The V segment lost 4 bases and the J segment 6 bases; nucleotides outside the gene matches: 7. CDR3 length: 15 residues.

This sequence joins TRBV21-1 and TRBJ1-6; the table's D call of TRBD1 was not tested on the DNA. TRBV21-1 is annotated as a pseudogene. CDR3 length: 15 amino acids. The CDR3 protein is CASSKESPQPRALHF. CDR3 sequence (DNA): TGTGCCAGCAGCAAAGAGTCACCTCAGCCCAGGGCCCTCCACTTT.

The chain carries TRBV6-5 and TRBJ2-7, with 10 bases identical to TRBD2. CDR3 length equals 15 residues. Germline CDR1 reads MNHEY; CDR2 reads SVGAGI. V was pared by 5 bases and J by 3 bases, with 7 bases of the junction left unmatched. CDR3 sequence: CASSTIAGGSYEQYF. The CDR3 nucleotides read TGTGCCAGCAGTACAATAGCGGGAGGTAGCTACGAGCAGTACTTC.

V and J are TRBV11-2 and TRBJ1-2; 12 nucleotides line up with TRBD1. Germline V gene lookup returns CDR1 SGHAT and CDR2 FQNNGV. The J segment lost 8 bases and the V segment lost 3 bases, leaving 4 bases of the junction unmatched. The CDR3 runs 14 residues. The CDR3 here is CASSFTGTGGGYTF. The CDR3 region has the DNA TGTGCCAGCAGCTTTACCGGGACAGGGGGCGGCTACACCTTC.

This clone has just one count. The rearrangement links TRBV30 to TRBJ2-5, with 9 bases matching TRBD2. The CDR3 sequence is 15 residues long. Per the germline V gene, CDR1 is GTSNPN and CDR2 is SVGIG (reference sequence). V shed 8 bases, J shed 2 bases, and the junction held 12 bases outside the gene matches. CDR3 region: CARSRASGAQETQYF. The CDR3 DNA follows: TGTGCCCGAAGTCGGGCTAGCGGGGCACAAGAGACCCAGTACTTC.

As concerns this clone: Other DNA variants within this sample encode the same CDR3. V is TRBV10-3 and J is TRBJ2-3, with 7 bases identical to TRBD1. The CDR3 consists of 15 residues. Germline CDR1 reads ENHRY; CDR2 reads SYGVKD. V lost 0 bases to trimming and J lost 1 base; unmatched junction nucleotides: 1. The CDR3 nucleotides read TGTGCCATCAGTGAGTCAGGGACAGGCACAGATACGCAGTATTTT. Translation: CAISESGTGTDTQYF.

The chain uses TRBV6-5 and TRBJ1-4, with D unclear. V lost 3 bases and J 10 bases, leaving 12 bases between the germline ends. CDR3 length equals 13 residues. Germline V lookup: CDR1 MNHEY, CDR2 SVGAGI. CDR3 nucleotides: TGTGCCAGCAGTTATCAGCACGGTGGAAAACTGTTTTTT. Its protein product is CASSYQHGGKLFF.

The chain is built from TRBV7-9 and TRBJ2-1, with 10 bases that match TRBD2. The CDR3 runs to 17 residues. V gave up 4 bases and J gave up 2 bases; unmatched junction bases: 8. Per germline, CDR1 SEHNR and CDR2 FQNEAQ (reference sequence). The CDR3 DNA sequence: TGTGCCAGCAGCTACACCCCCGGGACTAGCGCCTACAATGAGCAGTTCTTC. Amino acids: CASSYTPGTSAYNEQFF.

J is TRBJ2-7 and V is TRBV11-2, with D possibly TRBD2 on 6 matching bases. Trimming stripped 5 bases from V and 3 bases from J, with 11 bases between. This CDR3 is 13 amino acids long. Germline CDR1 SGHAT, CDR2 FQNNGV. CDR3 in DNA: TGTGCCAGCAGCGCGCGGGAAATCTACGAGCAGTACTTC. This sequence encodes CASSAREIYEQYF.

This clone was recorded once. The V gene is TRBV4-3, the J gene TRBJ1-2; tentatively, D is TRBD1 (6 bases). Germline-derived CDR1 and CDR2 are LGHNA and YSLEER. The CDR3 runs to 16 residues. With 0 bases removed from V and 2 bases from J, the gap between germline ends came to 13 bases. This chain's CDR3 is CASSQEVAGANYGYTF. In nucleotides, the CDR3 is TGCGCCAGCAGCCAAGAGGTGGCAGGGGCAAACTATGGCTACACCTTC.

This rearrangement joins TRBV20-1 to TRBJ1-2; no clear D. V was trimmed by 5 bases and J by 4 bases, leaving 8 bases between them. Germline V gene lookup returns CDR1 DFQATT and CDR2 SNEGSKA (reference sequence). This CDR3 is built from 11 residues. Here the CDR3 DNA reads TGCAGTGCTTTGCACAGCTATGGCTACACCTTC. It encodes CSALHSYGYTF.

This clone was detected once. The chain recombines TRBV5-1 with TRBJ2-2; D gene ambiguous. CDR3 length: 16 residues. CDR1 is SGHRS, CDR2 YFSETQ, per germline. The V end lost 0 bases, the J end lost 1 base, and 10 bases lay between the germline ends. CDR3 in DNA: TGCGCCAGCAGCTTGGGGCAGGTCGGGAACACCGGGGAGCTGTTTTTT. Encoded protein: CASSLGQVGNTGELFF.

The rearrangement joins TRBV6-1 to TRBJ2-3; 12 positions agree with TRBD2. CDR1 is MNHNS and CDR2 is SASEGT in the germline V gene. J lost 2 bases, V lost 6 bases, and 3 bases had no gene match. This CDR3 contains 15 residues. CDR3 sequence (DNA): TGTGCCAGCAGCAGACTAGCGGGGGCCACAGATACGCAGTATTTT. Translating it yields CASSRLAGATDTQYF.

CDR3: CASSLDGGRYVETQYF. CDR3 DNA sequence: TGTGCCAGCAGCTTAGACGGCGGGAGATACGTTGAGACCCAGTACTTC. V and J are TRBV7-9 and TRBJ2-5; 7 nucleotides align to TRBD2. Germline V gene sequence: CDR1 SEHNR, CDR2 FQNEAQ (reference sequence). CDR3 length equals 16 residues. Germline trimming cut 1 base from V and 5 bases from J; bases unmatched to any gene: 10.

The genes are TRBV5-1 and TRBJ2-7; tentatively, D is TRBD1 (6 bases). Trimming took off 0 bases at V and 4 bases at J, with 8 bases between the two ends. The CDR3 length is 13 residues. Germline V lookup: CDR1 SGHRS, CDR2 YFSETQ. For the CDR3, the DNA is TGCGCCAGCAGCTTGGGTGACAGGTACGAGCAGTACTTC. Protein sequence: CASSLGDRYEQYF.